What follows are 32 T cell receptor beta chains derived from one specimen sequenced in a study of shared T cell receptors in the human thymus. Repertoires were generated with immunoSEQ multiplex PCR, while TCRdb's copy carries only in-frame clones and drops some. Of hundreds of thousands of clones listed, approximately 80% are singletons. This same sample was also taken into another study, of human thymus T cells.

Material for sequencing was thymocytes. The receptors here all came from a boy younger than two with a congenital heart defect.

The sample holds one count of this clone. The chain couples TRBV5-6 to TRBJ2-1; D might be TRBD2 (6 bases). V lost 4 bases and J lost 7, with 18 bases in between. Germline V gives CDR1 SGHDT, CDR2 YYEEEE. The CDR3 runs to 15 residues. CDR3 nucleotides: TGTGCCAGCAGCCGCGGCGGAGGGGTGGGGAATGAGCAGTTCTTC. Encoded protein: CASSRGGGVGNEQFF.

This chain joins TRBV23-1 and TRBJ2-1; 7 bases are shared with TRBD2. TRBV23-1 is treated as an ORF (open reading frame) with a function not yet certain. V lost 4 bases to trimming and J lost 7 bases; unmatched junction nucleotides: 4. The CDR3 spans 13 residues. CDR3 in amino acids: CASSRGGFNEQFF. CDR3 coding DNA: TGCGCCAGCAGTCGGGGAGGGTTTAATGAGCAGTTCTTC.

J is TRBJ2-7 and V is TRBV4-3; perhaps TRBD2 as D (6 bases). The CDR3 contains 17 residues. Trimming took 0 bases from V and 0 from J, leaving 15 bases between them. Germline V CDR1 and CDR2: LGHNA, YSLEER. The CDR3 spells CASSQDEAGPSSYEQYF. The CDR3 nucleotides are TGCGCCAGCAGCCAAGACGAAGCGGGCCCGAGCTCCTACGAGCAGTACTTC.

The chain uses TRBV28 and TRBJ1-4; D may be TRBD1 (5 bases). Germline V gene lookup returns CDR1 MDHEN and CDR2 SYDVKM. V lost 3 bases and J lost 8, with 13 bases in between. CDR3 length equals 14 residues. The chain's CDR3 is CASSFVPPGEKLFF. The CDR3 DNA is TGTGCCAGCAGTTTCGTCCCGCCAGGGGAAAAACTGTTTTTT.

This chain uses TRBV28 with TRBJ2-7; tentatively, D is TRBD1 (5 bases). V gave up 2 bases and J gave up 3 bases, with 11 bases separating them. CDR3 length: 14 residues. CDR1 is MDHEN, CDR2 SYDVKM, per germline. CDR3 amino acids: CASSLVTANYEQYF. The CDR3 coding sequence is TGTGCCAGCAGTTTAGTGACAGCCAACTACGAGCAGTACTTC. Complete variable domain (other parts from reference TRBV28 and TRBJ2-7): DVKVTQSSRYLVKRTGEKVFLECVQDMDHENMFWYRQDPGLGLRLIYFSYDVKMKEKGDIPEGYSVSREKKERFSLILESASTNQTSMYLCASSLVTANYEQYFGPGTRLTVT.

The gene calls are TRBV19 and TRBJ1-5; 7 nucleotides match TRBD1. J lost 3 bases, V lost 3 bases, and 5 bases had no gene match. The CDR3 is 15 residues long. Germline V gene sequence: CDR1 LNHDA, CDR2 SQIVND (reference sequence). CDR3 protein: CASSIDRVLNQPQHF. The CDR3 coding sequence is TGTGCCAGTAGTATTGACAGGGTTCTCAATCAGCCCCAGCATTTT. Variable domain in full (rest from reference TRBV19 and TRBJ1-5): DGGITQSPKYLFRKEGQNVTLSCEQNLNHDAMYWYRQDPGQGLRLIYYSQIVNDFQKGDIAEGYSVSREKKESFPLTVTSAQKNPTAFYLCASSIDRVLNQPQHFGDGTRLSIL.

J is TRBJ2-1 and V is TRBV5-4; 9 bases match TRBD2. Germline CDR1 reads SGHNT; CDR2 reads YYREEE (reference sequence). The CDR3 is 16 residues long. J lost 9 bases, V lost 4 bases, and 14 bases had no gene match. CDR3 residues: CASSPPTSGGAGEQFF. The CDR3, as DNA: TGTGCCAGCAGCCCACCGACTAGCGGAGGGGCGGGTGAGCAGTTCTTC. Based on the CDR3 plus reference TRBV5-4 and TRBJ2-1, the full variable domain is ETGVTQSPTHLIKTRGQQVTLRCSSQSGHNTVSWYQQALGQGPQFIFQYYREEENGRGNFPPRFSGLQFPNYSSELNVNALELDDSALYLCASSPPTSGGAGEQFFGPGTRLTVL.

The chain couples TRBV5-1 to TRBJ2-1; 14 bases fit TRBD2. The V gene end was trimmed by 0 bases and the J gene end by 5 bases; junction bases not matched to a gene: 7. This CDR3 is built from 18 residues. The germline V gene encodes CDR1 SGHRS and CDR2 YFSETQ. For the CDR3, the DNA is TGCGCCAGCAGCTTGGGACTAGCGGGAGGGCCCCCACACAATGAGCAGTTCTTC. Translating it yields CASSLGLAGGPPHNEQFF. The variable domain in full, with the rest retrieved from reference TRBV5-1 and TRBJ2-1, is KAGVTQTPRYLIKTRGQQVTLSCSPISGHRSVSWYQQTPGQGLQFLFEYFSETQRNKGNFPGRFSGRQFSNSRSEMNVSTLELGDSALYLCASSLGLAGGPPHNEQFFGPGTRLTVL.

The chain recombines TRBV5-1 with TRBJ2-5; 7 bases are a match to TRBD1. The closer fit of TRBJ2-7 to the DNA end suggests the J call may be wrong. The CDR3 loop spans 15 amino acids. Germline assignment: CDR1 SGHRS and CDR2 YFSETQ. The CDR3 sequence: CASSCSGTDSYEQYF. CDR3 coding DNA: TGCGCCAGCAGCTGTTCCGGGACAGATTCCTACGAGCAGTACTTC.

The chain links TRBV28 to TRBJ1-4, with D tentatively TRBD1 (5 bases). CDR3 length equals 16 residues. Germline CDR1 is MDHEN and CDR2 is SYDVKM. Trimming took off 2 bases at V and 3 bases at J, with 13 bases between the two ends. The CDR3 region has the DNA TGTGCCAGCAGTTTAGGGGGGACTCGCCCTAATGAAAAACTGTTTTTT. This encodes CASSLGGTRPNEKLFF.

This clone was seen a handful of times. V and J are TRBV27 and TRBJ1-1, with D hard to call. The germline V gene encodes CDR1 MNHEY and CDR2 SMNVEV (reference sequence). Trimming pared 4 bases from V and 1 base from J, leaving 7 bases between. This CDR3 has 13 residues. As DNA, the CDR3 is TGTGCCAGCAGTTGTGAGGGGAACACTGAAGCTTTCTTT. Protein product: CASSCEGNTEAFF.

CDR3 in DNA: TGTGCCAGCAGTGAAGGGGGACTAGCGGGAGGGGAGCCCACCGGGGAGCTGTTTTTT. Protein sequence: CASSEGGLAGGEPTGELFF. This chain connects TRBV6-1 to TRBJ2-2; 16 nucleotides agree with TRBD2. The ends lost 1 base at V and 4 bases at J; junction bases unmatched: 6. The CDR3 spans 19 residues. Germline CDR1 MNHNS, CDR2 SASEGT.

V usage is TRBV27 and J usage is TRBJ2-7; 10 bases are shared with TRBD2. Unmatched junction bases numbered 1, after V lost 5 bases and J lost 3 bases. CDR3 length: 13 amino acids. The germline CDR1 and CDR2 sequences are MNHEY and SMNVEV (reference sequence). CDR3 in amino acids: CASSRTSGYEQYF. As DNA, the CDR3 is TGTGCCAGCAGTCGGACTAGCGGCTACGAGCAGTACTTC.

The chain joins TRBV4-3 to TRBJ2-7, with TRBD2 matching 14 bases. After removal of 0 bases from V and 1 base from J, the junction contained 8 bases not matched to a gene. The CDR3 runs 19 residues. Germline CDR1 and CDR2: LGHNA and YSLEER. The CDR3 loop reads CASSQERHGLAGGSYEQYF. CDR3 bases: TGCGCCAGCAGCCAAGAAAGACACGGACTAGCGGGAGGTTCCTACGAGCAGTACTTC.

This rearrangement joins TRBV27 to TRBJ2-2, with 8 nucleotides matching TRBD1. This CDR3 has 15 residues. The germline V gene encodes CDR1 MNHEY and CDR2 SMNVEV (reference sequence). V lost 7 bases to trimming and J lost 4 bases; unmatched junction nucleotides: 8. CDR3 region: CASTGRGHGTGELFF. The CDR3 DNA reads as TGTGCCAGCACCGGCAGGGGGCATGGCACCGGGGAGCTGTTTTTT.

The V and J genes are TRBV4-1 and TRBJ2-7, with D tentatively TRBD1 (6 bases). The V end lost 0 bases, the J end lost 5 bases, and 11 bases lay between the germline ends. This CDR3 region has 14 residues. Germline CDR1 MGHRA, CDR2 YSYEKL. CDR3 sequence reads: CASSQDSDRHEQYF. For the CDR3, the DNA is TGCGCCAGCAGCCAAGATTCCGACAGGCACGAGCAGTACTTC.

This chain joins TRBV4-1 and TRBJ1-2; D not certain. This CDR3 region has 13 residues. V was shortened by 1 base and J by 1 base, with 4 bases between the two germline ends. CDR1 MGHRA and CDR2 YSYEKL come from the germline V gene. The CDR3 is CASSQVGNYGYTF. As DNA, the CDR3 is TGCGCCAGCAGCCAAGTCGGTAACTATGGCTACACCTTC.

In this sample, this clone turned up a few times. This sequence joins TRBV4-3 and TRBJ2-1; 11 positions match TRBD2. The CDR3 is 16 amino acids. Per the germline V gene, CDR1 is LGHNA and CDR2 is YSLEER. V dropped 3 bases and J dropped 7; count of bases not matched to a gene: 8. The chain's CDR3 is CASSHRLAGITNEQFF. CDR3 nucleotide sequence: TGCGCCAGCAGCCATCGACTAGCGGGAATAACGAATGAGCAGTTCTTC.

The CDR3 loop is CASSQVRLADSYEQYF. Written as DNA, the CDR3 is TGCGCCAGCAGCCAGGTTAGACTGGCAGATTCCTACGAGCAGTACTTC. This rearrangement joins TRBV4-1 to TRBJ2-7, with D uncertain. Germline V gene data show CDR1 as MGHRA and CDR2 as YSYEKL. V was cut by 3 bases and J by 1 base, with 16 bases left in between. The CDR3 contains 16 residues.

This clone was seen a few times. V and J are TRBV28 and TRBJ2-1, with unresolved D. The CDR3 is made up of 15 amino acids. The V gene lost 5 bases and the J gene lost 4 bases, with 15 bases spanning the gap. Germline V CDR1 and CDR2: MDHEN, SYDVKM. Here the CDR3 DNA reads TGTGCCAGCAGTACTACTGGTTGGGTTTACAATGAGCAGTTCTTC. It is translated as CASSTTGWVYNEQFF.

The chain uses TRBV27 and TRBJ2-1; 12 bases fit TRBD2. Germline V gives CDR1 MNHEY, CDR2 SMNVEV (reference sequence). The CDR3 has 19 residues. V lost 6 bases to trimming and J lost 4 bases; unmatched junction nucleotides: 16. The CDR3 DNA reads TGTGCCAGCAGCCTCTTGGGGACTAGCGGGTGGGGGGAGTACAATGAGCAGTTCTTC. As protein: CASSLLGTSGWGEYNEQFF.

CDR3 amino acids: CASSQVPPDRANTGELFF. DNA for the CDR3: TGTGCCAGCAGCCAAGTCCCCCCGGACAGGGCGAACACCGGGGAGCTGTTTTTT. V usage is TRBV4-2 and J usage is TRBJ2-2; 8 bases align to TRBD1. This CDR3 comprises 18 residues. Unmatched junction bases numbered 7, after V lost 1 base and J lost 0 bases. Germline loops: CDR1 LGHNA, CDR2 YNFKEQ.

The chain is built from TRBV27 and TRBJ2-1, with unresolved D. There are 14 residues in the CDR3. Deletions cut 2 bases from V and 0 bases from J, with 5 bases between. Germline CDR1 reads MNHEY; CDR2 reads SMNVEV (reference sequence). Here the CDR3 DNA reads TGTGCCAGCAGTTTAAAGAGCTCCTACAATGAGCAGTTCTTC. This gives the protein CASSLKSSYNEQFF.

This clone was counted between two and nine times. CDR3 sequence (DNA): TGTGCCAGCAGCCCTCGGCCGGGGGGGAGGACTGAAGCTTTCTTT. Translation: CASSPRPGGRTEAFF. The chain uses TRBV27 and TRBJ1-1; perhaps TRBD1 as D (5 bases). The length of the CDR3 is 15 residues. CDR1 MNHEY and CDR2 SMNVEV come from the germline V gene (reference sequence). Deletions cut 6 bases from V and 5 bases from J, with 19 bases between.

The genes are TRBV5-4 and TRBJ2-7, with 9 bases matching TRBD2. The CDR3 loop spans 14 amino acids. Looked up from germline, CDR1 is SGHNT and CDR2 is YYREEE (reference sequence). V shed 3 bases, J shed 3 bases, and the junction held 4 bases outside the gene matches. The DNA for the CDR3 is TGTGCCAGCAGCTGGGGACTAGCAAGCTACGAGCAGTACTTC. Its protein is CASSWGLASYEQYF.

In DNA, the CDR3 is TGTGCCAGCAGACGGCCGGGACTAGCGGGAGGGCCAAGGAACGAGCAGTACTTC. Translating it yields CASRRPGLAGGPRNEQYF. The V call is TRBV6-4, the J call TRBJ2-7, with 16 bases that match TRBD2. Germline V gives CDR1 MRHNA, CDR2 SNTAGT. The V and J ends lost 6 bases and 5 bases, in that order; junction bases with no gene match: 13. This CDR3 spans 18 amino acids.

V is TRBV4-2 and J is TRBJ2-2, with 8 bases matching TRBD2. Germline CDR1 reads LGHNA; CDR2 reads YNFKEQ. The CDR3 contains 17 residues. Trimming removed 4 bases from V and 5 bases from J; junction bases left unmatched: 12. CDR3 region: CASSRRRAGESTGELFF. DNA for the CDR3: TGTGCCAGCAGCCGACGCCGAGCGGGAGAGTCTACCGGGGAGCTGTTTTTT.

The V call is TRBV19, the J call TRBJ2-5; a weak D match, TRBD1 (6 bases). The V gene lost 5 bases and the J gene lost 2 bases, with 15 bases spanning the gap. The V gene's germline CDR1 is LNHDA and CDR2 SQIVND (reference sequence). The CDR3 sequence is 15 residues long. The CDR3 loop is CASSVPGHLQETQYF. CDR3 in DNA: TGTGCCAGTAGTGTTCCGGGACATCTTCAAGAGACCCAGTACTTC.

There are a few counts of this clone. The V gene is TRBV29-1, the J gene TRBJ2-3; weak D call: TRBD1 (7 bases). The CDR3 runs to 15 residues. The germline V and J ends were trimmed by 6 bases and 6 bases, with 22 bases remaining between them. CDR1 SQVTM and CDR2 ANQGSEA come from the germline V gene. CDR3 nucleotides: TGCAGCGTAACAGGGGCCGGGGGTTGGCGGGATACGCAGTATTTT. Protein: CSVTGAGGWRDTQYF.

V gene TRBV30 combines with J gene TRBJ1-3; 7 bases align to TRBD1. This CDR3 region has 13 residues. Germline CDR1 is GTSNPN and CDR2 is SVGIG (reference sequence). J was trimmed by 6 bases and V by 5 bases; bases with no gene match: 7. The CDR3 DNA reads TGTGCCTGGGCGCGACAGGGTGTAAACACCATATATTTT. It specifies CAWARQGVNTIYF.

The rearrangement uses TRBV7-9 and TRBJ2-1; 9 bases align to TRBD2. From germline, CDR1 is SEHNR and CDR2 FQNEAQ (reference sequence). The CDR3 extends over 18 amino acids. Unmatched junction bases numbered 19, after V lost 5 bases and J lost 8 bases. The CDR3 sequence is CASSHPYPVREGFDEQFF. The CDR3 DNA is TGTGCCAGCAGCCACCCCTACCCGGTGCGGGAGGGCTTCGATGAGCAGTTCTTC.

The chain uses TRBV5-6 and TRBJ2-1, with TRBD2 matching over 16 bases. Germline values: CDR1 SGHDT, CDR2 YYEEEE. This CDR3 has 18 amino acids. The junction had 8 bases not matched to a gene; V was cut back by 3 bases and J by 5 bases. The CDR3: CASSSGLAGGPDHNEQFF. The DNA for the CDR3 is TGTGCCAGCAGCTCGGGACTAGCGGGAGGGCCGGACCACAATGAGCAGTTCTTC.